This T cell receptor beta chain was recovered during a study of T cell changes during pregnancy in multiple sclerosis. Germline CDR1 and CDR2: SEHNR and FQNEAQ (reference sequence). The CDR3 extends over 14 amino acids. V was trimmed by 5 bases and J by 1 base, leaving 8 bases between them. Only in-frame clones appear in the TCRdb table, and some are missing; sequencing was by immunoSEQ multiplex PCR. The table shows tens of thousands of clones, with 80% to 90% occurring only once. A remark on this clone: Other DNA sequences in this sample translate to the same CDR3.

The chain carries TRBV7-9 and TRBJ2-2; tentatively, D is TRBD2 (5 bases). Material: CD8+ T cells from peripheral blood mononuclear cells, obtained before pregnancy. This TCR was sampled from a female donor with multiple sclerosis, enrolled in a pregnancy study. CDR3 region: CASSLSENTGELFF. The DNA for the CDR3 is TGTGCCAGCAGCCTTAGCGAGAACACCGGGGAGCTGTTTTTT. Based on the CDR3 plus reference TRBV7-9 and TRBJ2-2, the full variable domain is DTGVSQNPRHKITKRGQNVTFRCDPISEHNRLYWYRQTLGQGPEFLTYFQNEAQLEKSRLLSDRFSAERPKGSFSTLEIQRTEQGDSAMYLCASSLSENTGELFFGEGSRLTVL.